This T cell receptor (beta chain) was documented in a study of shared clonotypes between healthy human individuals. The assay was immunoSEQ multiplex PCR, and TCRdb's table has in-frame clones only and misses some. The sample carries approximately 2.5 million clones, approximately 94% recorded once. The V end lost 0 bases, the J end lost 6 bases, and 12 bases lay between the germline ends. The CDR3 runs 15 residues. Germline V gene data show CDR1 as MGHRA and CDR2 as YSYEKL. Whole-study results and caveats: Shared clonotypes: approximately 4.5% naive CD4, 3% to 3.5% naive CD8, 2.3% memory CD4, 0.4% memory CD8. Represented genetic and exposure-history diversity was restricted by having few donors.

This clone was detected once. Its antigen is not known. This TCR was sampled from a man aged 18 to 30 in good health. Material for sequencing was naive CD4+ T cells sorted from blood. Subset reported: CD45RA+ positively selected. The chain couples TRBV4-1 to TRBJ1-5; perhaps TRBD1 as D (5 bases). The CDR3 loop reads CASSQDDGGSQPQHF. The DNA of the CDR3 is TGCGCCAGCAGCCAAGATGATGGGGGAAGTCAGCCCCAGCATTTT.